In this sample, the clone carrying this T cell receptor beta chain turned up once. No antigen is known for it. The source of the sample is a study of cytomegalovirus exposure and HLA in healthy donors. General observations from the study: It was in a later analysis that TCR association rates were seen to vary by HLA locus, highest for DRB1 and lowest for HLA-C.

Use of 60 Vbeta and 13 Jbeta primers characterized the PCR. Generated by immunoSEQ multiplex PCR, the TCRdb table keeps only in-frame clones and is missing some. Here the sample spans 150,000 to 200,000 clones, approximately 72% being singletons. Trimming shortened V by 3 bases and J by 0 bases, and 10 bases separated the two germline ends. Germline CDR1 reads SNHLY; CDR2 reads FYNNEI. This CDR3 spans 15 amino acids. What was sequenced was PBMCs. The V gene is TRBV2, the J gene TRBJ2-3; D is undetermined. This receptor was identified in a man aged 50 to 60 in good health and CMV-seronegative. DNA of the CDR3: TGTGCCAGCAGTGACGCGGTTTTTAGCACAGATACGCAGTATTTT. Encoded protein: CASSDAVFSTDTQYF.